This T cell receptor beta chain derives from a study of blood T cell repertoires in COVID-19. In the authors' methods: Cell counts per sample came from amplifying reference gene primers. Generated by immunoSEQ multiplex PCR, the TCRdb table keeps only in-frame clones and is missing some. For V, J and clone size, that table is used; D and trimming come from the DNA. This table holds 150,000 to 200,000 clones, roughly 90% found once. Germline lookup yields CDR1 MDHEN and CDR2 SYDVKM. There are 13 residues in the CDR3. Trimming pared 4 bases from V and 6 bases from J, leaving 10 bases between. Cohort placement rested on clinical history that participants reported themselves. Cohort 3 recovered donors had two negative PCRs, clearance, or symptom resolution.

The material sequenced was PBMCs or T cells enriched from blood (not recorded which). The V call is TRBV28, the J call TRBJ1-5, with D perhaps TRBD1 (6 bases). This receptor was identified in a woman aged 18 to 35 who had recovered from COVID-19. CDR3: CASSWGQAQPQHF. The CDR3 nucleotides are TGTGCCAGCAGTTGGGGACAAGCTCAGCCCCAGCATTTT.